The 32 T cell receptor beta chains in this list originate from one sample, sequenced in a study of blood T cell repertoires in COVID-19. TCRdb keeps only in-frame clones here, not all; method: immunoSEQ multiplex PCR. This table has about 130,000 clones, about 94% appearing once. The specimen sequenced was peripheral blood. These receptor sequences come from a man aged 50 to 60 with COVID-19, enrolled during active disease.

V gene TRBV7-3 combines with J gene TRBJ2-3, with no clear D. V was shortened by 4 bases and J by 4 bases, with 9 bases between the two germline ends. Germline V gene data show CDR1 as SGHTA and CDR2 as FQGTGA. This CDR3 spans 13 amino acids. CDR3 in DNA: TGTGCCAGCAGCTCCCCCGGGTCAGATACGCAGTATTTT. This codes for CASSSPGSDTQYF.

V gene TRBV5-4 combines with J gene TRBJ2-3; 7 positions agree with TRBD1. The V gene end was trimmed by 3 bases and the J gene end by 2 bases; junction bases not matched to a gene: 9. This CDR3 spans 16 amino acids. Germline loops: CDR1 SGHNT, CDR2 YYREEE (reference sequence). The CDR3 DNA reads TGTGCCAGCAGCTCGTTGACAGGGAGTTTCACAGATACGCAGTATTTT. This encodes CASSSLTGSFTDTQYF.

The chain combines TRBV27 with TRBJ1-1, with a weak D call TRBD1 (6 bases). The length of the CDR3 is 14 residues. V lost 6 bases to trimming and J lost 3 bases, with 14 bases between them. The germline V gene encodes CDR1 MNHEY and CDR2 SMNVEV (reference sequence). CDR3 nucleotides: TGTGCCAGCAGCTGGGACATTGGGGACACTGAAGCTTTCTTT. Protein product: CASSWDIGDTEAFF.

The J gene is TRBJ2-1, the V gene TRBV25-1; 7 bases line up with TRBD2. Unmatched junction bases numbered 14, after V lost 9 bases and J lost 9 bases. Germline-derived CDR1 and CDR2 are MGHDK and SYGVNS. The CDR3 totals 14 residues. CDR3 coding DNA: TGTGCCAGTAGGGAGGTTGGGGGGAGGGGTGAGCAGTTCTTC. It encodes CASREVGGRGEQFF. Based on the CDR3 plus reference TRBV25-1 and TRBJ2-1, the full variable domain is EADIYQTPRYLVIGTGKKITLECSQTMGHDKMYWYQQDPGMELHLIHYSYGVNSTEKGDLSSESTVSRIRTEHFPLTLESARPSHTSQYLCASREVGGRGEQFFGPGTRLTVL.

The CDR3 nucleotides read TGTGCCAGCAGCTCTCGGGGTAGCGGGGACGACACAGATACGCAGTATTTT. Its translation: CASSSRGSGDDTDTQYF. The chain carries TRBV13 and TRBJ2-3; TRBD2 aligns across 8 bases. CDR3 length: 17 residues. CDR1 and CDR2 from the germline V gene are PRHDT and FYEKMQ (reference sequence). J gave up 2 bases and V 4 bases, and 11 bases lay outside the gene matches.

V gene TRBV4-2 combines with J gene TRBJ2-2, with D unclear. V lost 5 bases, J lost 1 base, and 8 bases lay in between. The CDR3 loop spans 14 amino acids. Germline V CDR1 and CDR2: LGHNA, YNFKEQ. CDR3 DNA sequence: TGTGCCAGCAGCAATAATAGGAACACCGGGGAGCTGTTTTTT. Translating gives CASSNNRNTGELFF.

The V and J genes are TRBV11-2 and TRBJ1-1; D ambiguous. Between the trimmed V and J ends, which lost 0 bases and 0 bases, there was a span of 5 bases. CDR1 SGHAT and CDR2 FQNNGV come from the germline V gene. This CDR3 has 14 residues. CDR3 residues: CASSLDRLNTEAFF. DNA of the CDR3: TGTGCCAGCAGCTTAGACAGGTTGAACACTGAAGCTTTCTTT.

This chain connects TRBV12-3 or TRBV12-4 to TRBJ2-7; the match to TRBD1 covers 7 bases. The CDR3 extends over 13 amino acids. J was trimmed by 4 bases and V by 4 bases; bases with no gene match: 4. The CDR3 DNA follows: TGTGCCAGCAGTTCGGGACAGTTATACGAGCAGTACTTC. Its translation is CASSSGQLYEQYF.

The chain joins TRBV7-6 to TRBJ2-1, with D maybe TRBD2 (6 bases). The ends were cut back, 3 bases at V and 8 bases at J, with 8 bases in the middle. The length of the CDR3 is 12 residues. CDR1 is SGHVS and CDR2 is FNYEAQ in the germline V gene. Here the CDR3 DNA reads TGTGCCAGCAGCTTGGGGGGTGATGAGCAGTTCTTC. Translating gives CASSLGGDEQFF.

The chain's CDR3 is CSASTSGRADEQYF. The CDR3 nucleotides read TGCAGTGCCAGTACTAGCGGGAGGGCCGACGAGCAGTACTTC. The chain carries TRBV20-1 and TRBJ2-7; TRBD2 matches at 13 bases. J gave up 5 bases and V 6 bases, and 7 bases lay outside the gene matches. Germline lookup yields CDR1 DFQATT and CDR2 SNEGSKA (reference sequence). The CDR3 is made up of 14 amino acids.

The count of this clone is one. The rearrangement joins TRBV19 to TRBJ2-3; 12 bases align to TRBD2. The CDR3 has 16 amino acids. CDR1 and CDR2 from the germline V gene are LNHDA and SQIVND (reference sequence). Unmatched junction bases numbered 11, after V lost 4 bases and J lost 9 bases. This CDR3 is CASSTTSGRLMGTQYF. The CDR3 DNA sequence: TGTGCCAGTAGTACGACTAGCGGGAGACTTATGGGGACGCAGTATTTT.

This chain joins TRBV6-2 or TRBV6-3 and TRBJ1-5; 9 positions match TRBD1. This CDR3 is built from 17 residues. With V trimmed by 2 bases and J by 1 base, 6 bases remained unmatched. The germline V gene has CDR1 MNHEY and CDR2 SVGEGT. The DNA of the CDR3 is TGTGCCAGCAGTTACGGATACAGGGGGCCAAGCAATCAGCCCCAGCATTTT. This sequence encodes CASSYGYRGPSNQPQHF.

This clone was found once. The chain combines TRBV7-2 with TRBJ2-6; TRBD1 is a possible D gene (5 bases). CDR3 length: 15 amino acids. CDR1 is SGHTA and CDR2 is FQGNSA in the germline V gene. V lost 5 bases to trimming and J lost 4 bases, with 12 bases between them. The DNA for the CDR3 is TGTGCCAGCAGCCGCAGGGTTCTGGGGGCCAACGTCCTGACTTTC. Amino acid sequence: CASSRRVLGANVLTF.

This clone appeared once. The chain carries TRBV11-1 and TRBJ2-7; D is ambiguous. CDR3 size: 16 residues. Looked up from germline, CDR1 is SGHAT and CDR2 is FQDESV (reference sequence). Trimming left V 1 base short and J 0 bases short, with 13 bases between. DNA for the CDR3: TGTGCCAGCAGCTTAGGAGATCAAAGAGACTCCTACGAGCAGTACGTC. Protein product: CASSLGDQRDSYEQYV.

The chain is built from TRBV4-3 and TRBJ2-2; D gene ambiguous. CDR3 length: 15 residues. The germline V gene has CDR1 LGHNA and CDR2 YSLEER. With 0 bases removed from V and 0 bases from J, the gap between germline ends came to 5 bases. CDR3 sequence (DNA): TGCGCCAGCAGCCAAGAAGGAGCGAACACCGGGGAGCTGTTTTTT. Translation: CASSQEGANTGELFF.

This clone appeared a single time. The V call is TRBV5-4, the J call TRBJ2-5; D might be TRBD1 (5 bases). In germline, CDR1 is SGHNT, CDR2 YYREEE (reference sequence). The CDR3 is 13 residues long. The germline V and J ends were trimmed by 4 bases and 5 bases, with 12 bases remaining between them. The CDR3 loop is CASSLVGDETQYF. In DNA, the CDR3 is TGTGCCAGCAGCCTGGTAGGGGATGAGACCCAGTACTTC.

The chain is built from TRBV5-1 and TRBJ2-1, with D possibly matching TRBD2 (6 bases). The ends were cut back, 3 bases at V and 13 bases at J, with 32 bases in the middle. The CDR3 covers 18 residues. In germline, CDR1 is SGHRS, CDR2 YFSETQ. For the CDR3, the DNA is TGCGCCAGCAGCTGGGGGAGGTCGGAGGGAGAATCGGCCATCATACAGTTCTTC. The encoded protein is CASSWGRSEGESAIIQFF.

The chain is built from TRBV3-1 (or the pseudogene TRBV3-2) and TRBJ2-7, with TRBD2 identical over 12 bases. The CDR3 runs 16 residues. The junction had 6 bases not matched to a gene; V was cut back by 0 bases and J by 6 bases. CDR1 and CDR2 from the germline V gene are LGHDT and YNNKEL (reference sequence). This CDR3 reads CASSQEGGTSGREQYF. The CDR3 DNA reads TGTGCCAGCAGCCAAGAGGGGGGGACTAGCGGGCGCGAGCAGTACTTC.

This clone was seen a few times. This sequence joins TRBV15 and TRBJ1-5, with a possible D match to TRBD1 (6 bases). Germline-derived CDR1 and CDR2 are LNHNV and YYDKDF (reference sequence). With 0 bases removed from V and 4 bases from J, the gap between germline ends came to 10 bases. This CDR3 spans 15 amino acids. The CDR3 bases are TGTGCCACCAGCAGAGATGCCAGGGGTAATCAGCCCCAGCATTTT. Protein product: CATSRDARGNQPQHF.

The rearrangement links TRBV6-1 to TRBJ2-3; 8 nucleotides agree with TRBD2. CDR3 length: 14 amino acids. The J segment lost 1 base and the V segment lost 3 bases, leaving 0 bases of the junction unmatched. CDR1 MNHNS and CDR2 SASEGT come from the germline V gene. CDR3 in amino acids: CASSETSGTDTQYF. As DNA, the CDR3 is TGTGCCAGCAGTGAGACTAGCGGCACAGATACGCAGTATTTT.

The CDR3 nucleotides read TGTGCCAGCAGCTTCGGCGGACTCTCAGGGGACGAGCAGTACGTC. Amino acids: CASSFGGLSGDEQYV. The chain links TRBV11-2 to TRBJ2-7; possibly TRBD1 for D (6 bases). Trimming removed 3 bases from V and 5 bases from J, with 17 bases in between. CDR3 size: 15 residues. The germline V gene has CDR1 SGHAT and CDR2 FQNNGV.

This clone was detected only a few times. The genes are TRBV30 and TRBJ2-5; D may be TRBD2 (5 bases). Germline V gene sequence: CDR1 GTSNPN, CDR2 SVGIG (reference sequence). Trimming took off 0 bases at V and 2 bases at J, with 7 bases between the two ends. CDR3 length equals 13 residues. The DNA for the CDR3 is TGTGCCTGGAGTGTGGGGAGACAAGAGACCCAGTACTTC. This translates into CAWSVGRQETQYF.

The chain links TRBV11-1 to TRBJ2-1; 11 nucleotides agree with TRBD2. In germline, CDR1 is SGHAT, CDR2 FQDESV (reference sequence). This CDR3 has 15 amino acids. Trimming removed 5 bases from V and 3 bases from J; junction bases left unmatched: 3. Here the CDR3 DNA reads TGTGCCAGCAGCGCCGGGACTAGCGGCTACAATGAGCAGTTCTTC. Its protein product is CASSAGTSGYNEQFF.

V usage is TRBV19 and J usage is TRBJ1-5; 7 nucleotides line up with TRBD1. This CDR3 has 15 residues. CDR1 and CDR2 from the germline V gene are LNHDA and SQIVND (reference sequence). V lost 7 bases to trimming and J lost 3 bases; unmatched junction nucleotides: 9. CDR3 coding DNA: TGTGCCAGTAAGTTTGGACAGGCCGACAATCAGCCCCAGCATTTT. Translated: CASKFGQADNQPQHF.

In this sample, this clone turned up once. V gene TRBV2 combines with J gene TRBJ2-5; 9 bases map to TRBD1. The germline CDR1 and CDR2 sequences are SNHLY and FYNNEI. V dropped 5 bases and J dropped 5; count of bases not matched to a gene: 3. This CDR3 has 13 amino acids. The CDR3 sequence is CASSTGTGETQYF. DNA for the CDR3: TGTGCCAGCAGTACCGGGACAGGGGAGACCCAGTACTTC.

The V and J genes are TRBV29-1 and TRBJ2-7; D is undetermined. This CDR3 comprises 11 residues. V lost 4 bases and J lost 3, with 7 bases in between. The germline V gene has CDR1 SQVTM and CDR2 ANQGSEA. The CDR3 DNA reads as TGCAGCGTTGCCAGGAACTACGAGCAGTACTTC. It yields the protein CSVARNYEQYF.

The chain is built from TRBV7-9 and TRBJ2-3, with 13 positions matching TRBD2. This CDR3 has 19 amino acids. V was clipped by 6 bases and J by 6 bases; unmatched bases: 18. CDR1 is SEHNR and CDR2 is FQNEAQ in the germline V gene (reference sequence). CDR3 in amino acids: CASRYPGGTSGTPYDTQYF. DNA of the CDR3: TGTGCCAGCAGATACCCGGGAGGGACTAGCGGGACCCCTTATGATACGCAGTATTTT.

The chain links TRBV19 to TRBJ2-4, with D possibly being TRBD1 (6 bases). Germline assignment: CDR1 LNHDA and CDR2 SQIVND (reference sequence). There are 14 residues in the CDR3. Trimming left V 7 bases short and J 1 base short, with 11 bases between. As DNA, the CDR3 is TGTGCCAGTAAGGCAGGGGTGGCCAAAAACATTCAGTACTTC. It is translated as CASKAGVAKNIQYF.

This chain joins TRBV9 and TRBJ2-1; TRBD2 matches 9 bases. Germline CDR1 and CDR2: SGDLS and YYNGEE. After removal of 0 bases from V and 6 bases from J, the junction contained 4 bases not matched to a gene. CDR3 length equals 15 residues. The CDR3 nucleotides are TGTGCCAGCAGCGTAGATAGCGGGAGTAGCAATGAGCAGTTCTTC. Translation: CASSVDSGSSNEQFF.

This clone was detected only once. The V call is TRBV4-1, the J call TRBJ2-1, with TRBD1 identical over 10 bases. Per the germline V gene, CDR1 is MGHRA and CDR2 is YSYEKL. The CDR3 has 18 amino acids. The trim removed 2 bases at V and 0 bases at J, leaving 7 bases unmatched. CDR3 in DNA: TGCGCCAGCAGCCAAAAGGCGGGACAGGGGAGCTCCTACAATGAGCAGTTCTTC. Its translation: CASSQKAGQGSSYNEQFF.

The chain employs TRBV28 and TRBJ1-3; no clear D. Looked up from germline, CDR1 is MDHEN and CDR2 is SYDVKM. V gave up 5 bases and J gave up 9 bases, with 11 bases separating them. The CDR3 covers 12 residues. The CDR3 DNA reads TGTGCCAGCAGTCCGGAGGTTAGCACCATATATTTT. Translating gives CASSPEVSTIYF. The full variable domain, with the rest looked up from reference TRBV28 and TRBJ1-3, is DVKVTQSSRYLVKRTGEKVFLECVQDMDHENMFWYRQDPGLGLRLIYFSYDVKMKEKGDIPEGYSVSREKKERFSLILESASTNQTSMYLCASSPEVSTIYFGEGSWLTVV.

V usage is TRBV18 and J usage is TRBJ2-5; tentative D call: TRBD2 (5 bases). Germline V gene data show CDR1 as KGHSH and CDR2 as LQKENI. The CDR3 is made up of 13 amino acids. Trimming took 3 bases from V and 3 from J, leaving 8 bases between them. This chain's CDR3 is CASSPGREETQYF. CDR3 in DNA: TGTGCCAGCTCACCTGGGAGAGAAGAGACCCAGTACTTC.